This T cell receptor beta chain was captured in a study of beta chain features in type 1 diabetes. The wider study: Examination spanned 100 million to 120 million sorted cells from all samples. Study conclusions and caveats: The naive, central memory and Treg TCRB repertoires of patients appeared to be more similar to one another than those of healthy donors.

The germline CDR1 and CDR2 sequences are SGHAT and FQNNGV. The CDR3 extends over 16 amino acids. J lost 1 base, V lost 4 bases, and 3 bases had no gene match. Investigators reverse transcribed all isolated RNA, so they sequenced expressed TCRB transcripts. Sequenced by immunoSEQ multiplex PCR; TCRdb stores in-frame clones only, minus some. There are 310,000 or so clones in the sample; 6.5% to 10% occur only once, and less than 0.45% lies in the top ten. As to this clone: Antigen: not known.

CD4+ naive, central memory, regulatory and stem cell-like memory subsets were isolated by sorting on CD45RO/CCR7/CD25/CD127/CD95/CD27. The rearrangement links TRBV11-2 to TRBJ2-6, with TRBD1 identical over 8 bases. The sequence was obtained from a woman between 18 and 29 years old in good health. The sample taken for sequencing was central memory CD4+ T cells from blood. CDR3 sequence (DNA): TGTGCCAGCAGCTCGCAGGGGGCATCTGGGGCCAACGTCCTGACTTTC. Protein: CASSSQGASGANVLTF.